This is a list of T cell receptor beta chains from one sample in a study of T cell changes during pregnancy in multiple sclerosis. Profiling relied on immunoSEQ multiplex PCR, and the TCRdb table lists in-frame clones only, not all of them. The sample yields 40,000 to 55,000 clones, around 90% seen once. This specimen consisted of CD8+ T cells from peripheral blood mononuclear cells, obtained after pregnancy. These receptors were obtained from a female donor with multiple sclerosis, enrolled in a pregnancy study. Each CDR3 is given with its conserved first and last residue. D genes are given only for firm matches. Expanded clones get a size class; other rows say once, few or many, or leave the size out.

v_call,d_call,j_call,clone_size,cdr3_aa,cdr3_nt
TRBV28,TRBD1,TRBJ2-7,NA,CASSSRQGELYEQYF,TGTGCCAGCAGTTCTCGACAGGGGGAGCTGTACGAGCAGTACTTC
TRBV7-9,TRBD1,TRBJ2-3,NA,CASSTDRSGGDTQYF,TGTGCCAGCAGCACGGACAGGTCGGGTGGAGATACGCAGTATTTT
TRBV6-1,NA,TRBJ1-1,NA,CASSARGHLTEAFF,TGTGCCAGCTCAGCGAGAGGACACCTCACTGAAGCTTTCTTT
TRBV7-9,NA,TRBJ1-4,NA,CASSPAAGLNEKLFF,TGTGCCAGCAGCCCAGCCGCAGGGTTGAATGAAAAACTGTTTTTT
TRBV6-5,TRBD1,TRBJ2-5,NA,CASSNDRGQTQYF,TGTGCCAGCAGCAACGACAGGGGACAGACCCAGTACTTC
TRBV19,TRBD2,TRBJ2-2,many,CASTRFSGLAGELFF,TGTGCCAGTACCCGGTTTAGCGGGTTGGCCGGGGAGCTGTTTTTT
TRBV15,TRBD2,TRBJ2-1,NA,CATSRSNPGLAGENEQFF,TGTGCCACCAGCAGGAGCAACCCGGGACTAGCGGGAGAAAATGAGCAGTTCTTC
TRBV27,TRBD2,TRBJ2-1,NA,CASNPPGLPNNEQFF,TGTGCCAGTAATCCTCCGGGACTACCCAACAATGAGCAGTTCTTC
TRBV4-3,NA,TRBJ1-1,NA,CASSQVGTPEAFF,TGCGCCAGCAGCCAAGTCGGGACTCCCGAAGCTTTCTTT
TRBV10-3,TRBD1,TRBJ1-2,NA,CAISPPGQLYGYTF,TGTGCCATCAGTCCCCCGGGACAGCTATATGGCTACACCTTC
TRBV30,TRBD1,TRBJ2-7,NA,CAVNTGQLYEQYF,TGTGCCGTGAATACGGGACAGTTATACGAGCAGTACTTC
TRBV9,NA,TRBJ1-2,NA,CASSAEGRDGYTF,TGTGCCAGCAGCGCCGAGGGGAGGGACGGCTACACCTTC
TRBV5-1,TRBD1,TRBJ1-2,NA,CASSFGTGDWIYGYTF,TGCGCCAGCAGCTTCGGGACAGGGGATTGGATCTATGGCTACACCTTC
TRBV27,NA,TRBJ2-2,NA,CASSFGAVNTGELFF,TGTGCCAGCAGTTTTGGGGCTGTGAACACCGGGGAGCTGTTTTTT
TRBV12-5,TRBD1,TRBJ2-2,once,CASGLLLRGQAYTGELFF,TGTGCTAGTGGTTTGCTCCTTAGGGGACAGGCCTACACCGGGGAGCTGTTTTTT
TRBV28,NA,TRBJ2-7,NA,CASSPFYEQYF,TGTGCCAGCAGCCCATTCTACGAGCAGTACTTC
TRBV27,NA,TRBJ1-2,NA,CASSQSLRYGYTF,TGTGCCAGCAGTCAATCCCTACGATATGGCTACACCTTC
TRBV14,NA,TRBJ2-1,NA,CASSQESYSLGAYNEQFF,TGTGCCAGCAGCCAAGAGAGCTACTCCTTAGGGGCCTACAATGAGCAGTTCTTC
TRBV7-3,NA,TRBJ2-2,NA,CASSLFGGRSGELFF,TGTGCCAGCAGCTTATTCGGGGGGCGGTCCGGGGAGCTGTTTTTT
TRBV5-6,TRBD1,TRBJ1-1,NA,CASSLAEWTGGDTEAFF,TGTGCCAGCAGCTTGGCCGAATGGACAGGAGGGGACACTGAAGCTTTCTTT
TRBV27,NA,TRBJ2-2,NA,CASSYLGGELFF,TGTGCCAGCAGTTACCTCGGCGGGGAGCTGTTTTTT
TRBV23-1,NA,TRBJ1-2,NA,CASNLTGGYTF,TGCGCCAGCAACCTGACGGGAGGCTACACCTTC
TRBV19,TRBD1,TRBJ1-1,NA,CASSIVSAGGMNTEAFF,TGTGCCAGTAGTATAGTTTCGGCAGGGGGCATGAACACTGAAGCTTTCTTT
TRBV27,NA,TRBJ2-5,NA,CASMSGAGTQYF,TGTGCCAGCATGTCGGGAGCGGGGACCCAGTACTTC
TRBV19,NA,TRBJ1-1,NA,CASSIGGHSSTEAFF,TGTGCCAGTAGTATAGGAGGACACTCAAGCACTGAAGCTTTCTTT
TRBV7-6,NA,TRBJ2-5,NA,CASSLNSETQYF,TGTGCCAGCAGCTTAAACTCGGAGACCCAGTACTTC
TRBV29-1,TRBD1,TRBJ1-2,NA,CSDDRAYGYTF,TGCAGCGATGACAGGGCCTATGGCTACACCTTC
TRBV7-9,NA,TRBJ1-4,NA,CASTGGGNEKLFF,TGTGCCAGCACGGGGGGCGGGAATGAAAAACTGTTTTTT
TRBV5-4,TRBD1,TRBJ2-7,NA,CASSPGQGLMVYEQYF,TGTGCCAGCAGCCCGGGACAGGGACTCATGGTCTACGAGCAGTACTTC
TRBV6-1,TRBD2,TRBJ2-1,NA,CASSEALRLAGGRYNEQFF,TGTGCCAGCAGTGAAGCCTTAAGACTAGCGGGGGGCCGGTACAATGAGCAGTTCTTC
TRBV6-5,NA,TRBJ2-2,NA,CASSYALNTGELFF,TGTGCCAGCAGTTACGCACTAAACACCGGGGAGCTGTTTTTT
TRBV11-2,NA,TRBJ2-7,NA,CASRPVGHYEQYF,TGTGCCAGCAGACCCGTGGGGCACTACGAGCAGTACTTC
TRBV30,TRBD1,TRBJ2-3,NA,CAWSDTGGITDTQYF,TGTGCCTGGAGTGATACAGGGGGGATCACAGATACGCAGTATTTT
TRBV5-4,TRBD2,TRBJ2-1,NA,CASSHTSGGANEQFF,TGTGCCAGCAGCCACACTAGCGGGGGGGCGAATGAGCAGTTCTTC